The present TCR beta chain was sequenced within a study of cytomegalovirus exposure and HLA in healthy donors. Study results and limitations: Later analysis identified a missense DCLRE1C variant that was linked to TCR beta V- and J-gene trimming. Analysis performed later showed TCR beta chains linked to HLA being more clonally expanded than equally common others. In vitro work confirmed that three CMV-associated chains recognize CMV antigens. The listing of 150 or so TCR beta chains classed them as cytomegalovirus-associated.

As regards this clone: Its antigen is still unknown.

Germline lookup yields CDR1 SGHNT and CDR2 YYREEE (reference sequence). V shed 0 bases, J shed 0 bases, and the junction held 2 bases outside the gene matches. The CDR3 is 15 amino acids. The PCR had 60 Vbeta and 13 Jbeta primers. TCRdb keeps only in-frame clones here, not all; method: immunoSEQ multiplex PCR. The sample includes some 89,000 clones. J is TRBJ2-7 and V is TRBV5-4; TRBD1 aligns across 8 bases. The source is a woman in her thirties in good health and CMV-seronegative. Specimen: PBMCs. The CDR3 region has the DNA TGTGCCAGCAGCTTGGGTGGACAGGGCTCCTACGAGCAGTACTTC. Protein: CASSLGGQGSYEQYF.